This TCR beta chain was captured by sequencing in a study of T-cell memory formation after mild COVID-19. As for the study in general: Across donors, TCR clusters were largely donor specific.

The germline V gene encodes CDR1 SGHVT and CDR2 SQSDAQ. V was shortened by 5 bases and J by 4 bases, with 24 bases between the two germline ends. The CDR3 is made up of 17 amino acids. MiXCR was run by TCRdb on the 5' RACE reads, yielding one entry per CDR3 protein. The sample carries 300,000 to 400,000 distinct CDR3 sequences, roughly 14% recorded once. This clonotype showed up many times. The sequence derives from a man aged 18 to 35 who had mild COVID-19 (a few samples of this study predate the infection). Cell type and time point are not known. The chain carries TRBV7-4 and TRBJ2-7, with a weak D call TRBD1 (6 bases). The sequencing sample was made of PBMCs or a T cell subset sorted from them (not recorded which). The CDR3 sequence is CASSPGPLVFDRYEQYF. CDR3 sequence (DNA): TGTGCCAGCAGCCCCGGGCCCTTAGTTTTCGACAGGTACGAGCAGTACTTC.